This T cell receptor (beta chain) was obtained from a study of identical twins. The table lists this clonotype with a few counts. The cDNA had a unique molecular identifier and a template-switch universal primer site. Using its own MiXCR run on the 5' RACE reads, TCRdb lists one record per CDR3 protein. The table includes 750,000 to 950,000 distinct CDR3 sequences, around an eighth detected once. CDR3 size: 15 residues. The germline V and J ends were trimmed by 0 bases and 7 bases, with 14 bases remaining between them. Germline loops: CDR1 LGHDT, CDR2 YNNKEL (reference sequence). The same data also went into a second study, on yellow fever vaccine responses in identical twins.

Material for sequencing was PBMCs. The gene calls are TRBV3-1 and TRBJ2-3; possible D gene TRBD1, 5 bases. The clonotype originates from a woman under 30 in good health. The CDR3 here is CASSQDPGPFNTQYF. CDR3 nucleotides: TGTGCCAGCAGCCAAGATCCAGGGCCCTTCAATACGCAGTATTTT.